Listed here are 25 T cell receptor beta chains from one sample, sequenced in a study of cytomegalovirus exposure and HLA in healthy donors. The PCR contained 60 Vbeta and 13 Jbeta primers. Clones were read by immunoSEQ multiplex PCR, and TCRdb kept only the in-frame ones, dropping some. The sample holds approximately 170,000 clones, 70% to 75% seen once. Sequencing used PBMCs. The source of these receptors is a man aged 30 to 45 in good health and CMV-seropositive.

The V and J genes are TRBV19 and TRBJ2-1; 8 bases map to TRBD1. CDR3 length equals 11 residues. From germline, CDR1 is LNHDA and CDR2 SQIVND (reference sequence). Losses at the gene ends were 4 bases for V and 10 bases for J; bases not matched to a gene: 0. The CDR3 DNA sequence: TGTGCCAGTAGTAGGACAGGGGAGCAGTTCTTC. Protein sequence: CASSRTGEQFF. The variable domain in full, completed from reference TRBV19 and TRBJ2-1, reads DGGITQSPKYLFRKEGQNVTLSCEQNLNHDAMYWYRQDPGQGLRLIYYSQIVNDFQKGDIAEGYSVSREKKESFPLTVTSAQKNPTAFYLCASSRTGEQFFGPGTRLTVL.

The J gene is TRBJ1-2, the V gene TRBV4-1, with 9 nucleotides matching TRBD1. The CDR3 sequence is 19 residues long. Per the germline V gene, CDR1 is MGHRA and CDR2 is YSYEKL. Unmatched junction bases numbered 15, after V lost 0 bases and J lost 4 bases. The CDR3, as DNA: TGCGCCAGCAGCCAAGATCTTAAGGGACAGGGAGGGTGGTCCTATGGCTACACCTTC. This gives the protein CASSQDLKGQGGWSYGYTF.

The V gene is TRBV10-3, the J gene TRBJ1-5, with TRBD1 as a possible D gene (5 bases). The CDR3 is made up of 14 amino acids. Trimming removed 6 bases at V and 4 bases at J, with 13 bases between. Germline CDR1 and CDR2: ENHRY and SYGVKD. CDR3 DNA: TGTGCCATCAGGGCCGGAGGGACGAATCAGCCCCAGCATTTT. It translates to CAIRAGGTNQPQHF.

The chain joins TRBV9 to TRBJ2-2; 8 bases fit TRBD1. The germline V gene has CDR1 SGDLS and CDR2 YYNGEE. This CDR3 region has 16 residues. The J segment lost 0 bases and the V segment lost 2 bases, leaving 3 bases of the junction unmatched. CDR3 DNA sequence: TGTGCCAGCAGCGTTCCAGGGGGCCCGAACACCGGGGAGCTGTTTTTT. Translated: CASSVPGGPNTGELFF.

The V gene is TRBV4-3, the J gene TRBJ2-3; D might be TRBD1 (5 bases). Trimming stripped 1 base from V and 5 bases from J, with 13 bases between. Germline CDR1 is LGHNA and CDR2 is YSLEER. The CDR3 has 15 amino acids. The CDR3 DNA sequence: TGCGCCAGCAGCCAAGGGGCAGGGAAGTTAGATACGCAGTATTTT. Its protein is CASSQGAGKLDTQYF.

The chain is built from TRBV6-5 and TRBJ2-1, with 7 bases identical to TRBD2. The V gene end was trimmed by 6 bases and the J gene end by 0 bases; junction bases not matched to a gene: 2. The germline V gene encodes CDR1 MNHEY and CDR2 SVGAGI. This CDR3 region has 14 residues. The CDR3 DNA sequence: TGTGCCAGCAGGGGCGGGGGCTCCTACAATGAGCAGTTCTTC. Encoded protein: CASRGGGSYNEQFF.

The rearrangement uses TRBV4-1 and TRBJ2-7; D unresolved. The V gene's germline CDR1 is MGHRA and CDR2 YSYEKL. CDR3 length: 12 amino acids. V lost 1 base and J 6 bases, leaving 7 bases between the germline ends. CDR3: CASSQAPGEQYF. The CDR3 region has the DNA TGCGCCAGCAGCCAAGCGCCCGGCGAGCAGTACTTC.

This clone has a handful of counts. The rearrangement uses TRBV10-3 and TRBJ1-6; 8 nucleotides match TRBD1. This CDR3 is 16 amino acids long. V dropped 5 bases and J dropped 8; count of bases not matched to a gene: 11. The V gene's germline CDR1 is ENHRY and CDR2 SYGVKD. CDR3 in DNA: TGTGCCATCAGTTCAGGACAGGGTCAACCCCATTCACCCCTCCACTTT. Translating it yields CAISSGQGQPHSPLHF.

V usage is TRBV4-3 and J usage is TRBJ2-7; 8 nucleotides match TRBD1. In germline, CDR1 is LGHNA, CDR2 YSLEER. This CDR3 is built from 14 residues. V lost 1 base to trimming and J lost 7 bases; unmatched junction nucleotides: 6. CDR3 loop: CASSQAGTGIEQYF. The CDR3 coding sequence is TGCGCCAGCAGCCAAGCCGGGACAGGAATAGAGCAGTACTTC.

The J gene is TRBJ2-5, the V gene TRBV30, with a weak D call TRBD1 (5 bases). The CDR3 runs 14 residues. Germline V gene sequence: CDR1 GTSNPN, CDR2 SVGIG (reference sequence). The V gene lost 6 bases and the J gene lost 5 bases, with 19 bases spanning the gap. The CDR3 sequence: CACSKGVIRETQYF. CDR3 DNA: TGTGCCTGCTCTAAAGGGGTGATCAGGGAGACCCAGTACTTC.

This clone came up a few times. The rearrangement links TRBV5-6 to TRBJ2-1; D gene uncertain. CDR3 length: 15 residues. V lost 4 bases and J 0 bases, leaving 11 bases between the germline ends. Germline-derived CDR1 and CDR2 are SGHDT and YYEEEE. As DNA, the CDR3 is TGTGCCAGCAGCCCGATGGCTAGCTCCTACAATGAGCAGTTCTTC. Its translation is CASSPMASSYNEQFF.

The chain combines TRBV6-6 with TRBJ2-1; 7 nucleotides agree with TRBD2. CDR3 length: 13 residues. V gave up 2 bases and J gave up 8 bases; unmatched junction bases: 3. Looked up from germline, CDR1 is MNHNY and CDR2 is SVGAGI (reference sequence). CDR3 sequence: CASSYPRGDEQFF. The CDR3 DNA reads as TGTGCCAGCAGTTACCCACGGGGGGATGAGCAGTTCTTC.

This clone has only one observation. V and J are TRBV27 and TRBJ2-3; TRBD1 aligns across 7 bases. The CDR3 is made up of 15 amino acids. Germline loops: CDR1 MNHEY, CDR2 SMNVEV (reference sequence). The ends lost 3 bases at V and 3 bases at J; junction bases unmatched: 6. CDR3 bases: TGTGCCAGCAGTTTCGAACAGGGGATGACAGATACGCAGTATTTT. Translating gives CASSFEQGMTDTQYF.

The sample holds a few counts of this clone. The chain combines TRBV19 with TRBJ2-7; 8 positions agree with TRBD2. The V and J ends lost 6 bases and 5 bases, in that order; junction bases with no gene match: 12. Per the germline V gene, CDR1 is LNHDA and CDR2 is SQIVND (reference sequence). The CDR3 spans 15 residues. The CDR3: CASSNPGLGDNEQYF. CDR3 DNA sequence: TGTGCCAGTAGCAATCCGGGACTAGGAGATAACGAGCAGTACTTC.

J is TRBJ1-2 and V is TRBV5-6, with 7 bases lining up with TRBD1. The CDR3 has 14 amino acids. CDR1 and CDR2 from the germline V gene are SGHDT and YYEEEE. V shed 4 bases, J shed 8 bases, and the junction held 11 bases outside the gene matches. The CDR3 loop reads CASSGSDRLRGYTF. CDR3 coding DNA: TGTGCCAGCAGCGGATCGGACAGGTTAAGAGGCTACACCTTC.

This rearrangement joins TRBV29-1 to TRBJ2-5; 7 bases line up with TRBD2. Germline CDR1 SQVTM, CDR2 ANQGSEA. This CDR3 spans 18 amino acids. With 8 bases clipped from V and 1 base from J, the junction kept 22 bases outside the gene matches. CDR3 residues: CSLPAPLWREISQETQYF. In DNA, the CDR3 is TGCAGCCTACCCGCCCCCCTTTGGCGGGAGATATCCCAAGAGACCCAGTACTTC.

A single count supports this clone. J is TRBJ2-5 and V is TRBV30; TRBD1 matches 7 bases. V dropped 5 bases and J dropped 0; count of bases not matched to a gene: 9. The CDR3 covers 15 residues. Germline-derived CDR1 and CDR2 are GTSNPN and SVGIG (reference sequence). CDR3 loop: CAWGTMTGNQETQYF. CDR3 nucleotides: TGTGCCTGGGGGACCATGACAGGGAACCAAGAGACCCAGTACTTC.

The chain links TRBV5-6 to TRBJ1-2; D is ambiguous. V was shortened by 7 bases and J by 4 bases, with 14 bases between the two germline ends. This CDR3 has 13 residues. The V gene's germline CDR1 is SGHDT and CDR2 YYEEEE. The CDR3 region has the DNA TGTGCCAGCCTTATTAACAGTGCCTATGGCTACACCTTC. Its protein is CASLINSAYGYTF.

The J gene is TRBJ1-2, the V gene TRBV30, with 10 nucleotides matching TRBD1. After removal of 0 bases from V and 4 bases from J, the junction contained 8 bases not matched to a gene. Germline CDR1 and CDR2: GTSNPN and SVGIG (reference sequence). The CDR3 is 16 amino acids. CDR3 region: CAWSVPPTGGGYGYTF. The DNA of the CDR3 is TGTGCCTGGAGTGTACCTCCGACAGGGGGCGGCTATGGCTACACCTTC.

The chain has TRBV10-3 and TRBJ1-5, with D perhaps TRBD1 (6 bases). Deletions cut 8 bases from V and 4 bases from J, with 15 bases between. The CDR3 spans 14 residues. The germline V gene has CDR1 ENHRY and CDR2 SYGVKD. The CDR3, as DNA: TGTGCCATCCGAGGGGGGGCCGTGAATCAGCCCCAGCATTTT. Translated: CAIRGGAVNQPQHF.

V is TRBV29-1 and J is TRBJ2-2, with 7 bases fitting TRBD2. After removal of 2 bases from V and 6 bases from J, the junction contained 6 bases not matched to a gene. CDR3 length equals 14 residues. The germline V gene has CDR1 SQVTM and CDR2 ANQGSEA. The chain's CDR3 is CSVEWGSGAGELFF. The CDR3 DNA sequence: TGCAGCGTTGAATGGGGGAGCGGGGCCGGGGAGCTGTTTTTT.

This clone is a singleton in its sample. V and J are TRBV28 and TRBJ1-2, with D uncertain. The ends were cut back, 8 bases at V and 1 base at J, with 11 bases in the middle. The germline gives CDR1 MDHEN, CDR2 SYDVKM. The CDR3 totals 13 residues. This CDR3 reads CASLLNFNYGYTF. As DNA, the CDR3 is TGTGCCAGCCTACTGAATTTTAACTATGGCTACACCTTC.

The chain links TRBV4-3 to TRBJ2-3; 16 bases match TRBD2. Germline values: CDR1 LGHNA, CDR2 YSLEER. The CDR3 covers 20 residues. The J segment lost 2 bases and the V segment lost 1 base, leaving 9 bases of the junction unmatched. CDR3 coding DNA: TGCGCCAGCAGCCAAGGACCCGGGACTAGCGGGGGGGCGATCACAGATACGCAGTATTTT. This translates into CASSQGPGTSGGAITDTQYF.

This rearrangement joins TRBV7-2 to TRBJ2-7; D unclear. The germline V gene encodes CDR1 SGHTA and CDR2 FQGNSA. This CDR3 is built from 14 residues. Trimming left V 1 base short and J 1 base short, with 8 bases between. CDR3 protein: CASSLVRESYEQYF. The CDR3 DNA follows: TGTGCCAGCAGCTTAGTGAGAGAATCCTACGAGCAGTACTTC.

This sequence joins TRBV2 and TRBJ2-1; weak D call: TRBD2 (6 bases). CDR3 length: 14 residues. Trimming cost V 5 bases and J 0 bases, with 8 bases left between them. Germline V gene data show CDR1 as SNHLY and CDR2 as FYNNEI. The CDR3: CASSRESSYNEQFF. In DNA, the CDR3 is TGTGCCAGCAGTCGGGAGAGCTCCTACAATGAGCAGTTCTTC.